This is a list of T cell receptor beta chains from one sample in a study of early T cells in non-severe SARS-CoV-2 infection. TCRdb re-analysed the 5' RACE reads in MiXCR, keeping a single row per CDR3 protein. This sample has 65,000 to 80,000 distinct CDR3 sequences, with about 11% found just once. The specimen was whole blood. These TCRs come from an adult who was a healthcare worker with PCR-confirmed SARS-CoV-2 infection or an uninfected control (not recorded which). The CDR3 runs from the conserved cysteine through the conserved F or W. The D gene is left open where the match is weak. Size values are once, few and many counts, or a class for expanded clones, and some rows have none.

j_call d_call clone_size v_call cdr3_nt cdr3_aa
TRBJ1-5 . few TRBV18 TGTGCCAGCTCACCCCCCAGGGAGTTACGTCAGCCCCAGCATTTT CASSPPRELRQPQHF
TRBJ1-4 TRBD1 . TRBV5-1 TGCGCCAGCAGCTTGGCCGTTGATGGGACAGAGAATGAAAAACTGTTTTTT CASSLAVDGTENEKLFF
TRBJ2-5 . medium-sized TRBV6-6 TGTGCCAGCAGTCGAGACGGATCACAAGAGACCCAGTACTTC CASSRDGSQETQYF
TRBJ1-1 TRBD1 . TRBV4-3 TGCGCCAGCAGCCGCGGGACAGAGCAAACTGAAGCTTTCTTT CASSRGTEQTEAFF
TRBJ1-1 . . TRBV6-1 TGTGCCAGCAGTGAACTCCTGATGAACACTGAAGCTTTCTTT CASSELLMNTEAFF
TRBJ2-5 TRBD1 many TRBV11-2 TGTGCCAGCAGCTCAACGACAGGGAACCAAGAGACCCAGTACTTC CASSSTTGNQETQYF
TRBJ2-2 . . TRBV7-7 TGTGCCAGCAGCTTAGCGGACGACAGGACCGGGGAGCTGTTTTTT CASSLADDRTGELFF
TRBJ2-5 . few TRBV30 TGTGCCTGGAGCTTGGGACGGGGGCGATTAGAGACCCAGTACTTC CAWSLGRGRLETQYF
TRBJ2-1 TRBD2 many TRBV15 TGTGCCACCAGCAGAGAACTAGCGGCCTACAATGAGCAGTTCTTC CATSRELAAYNEQFF
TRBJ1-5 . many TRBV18 TGTGCCAGCTCACCGACAGCAACCGGGGCCCAGCATTTT CASSPTATGAQHF
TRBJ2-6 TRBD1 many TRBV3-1 TGTGCCAGCAAATTGGAAACAGGGGCATTCTCTGGGGCCAACGTCCTGACTTTC CASKLETGAFSGANVLTF
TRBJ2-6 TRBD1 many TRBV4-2 TGTGCCAGCAGCCAAGTAGGCTGGACAGGGGGCTCTGGGGCCAACGTCCTGACTTTC CASSQVGWTGGSGANVLTF
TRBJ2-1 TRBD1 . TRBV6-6 TGTGCCAGTAGTTACTCGAGCCCCGGGACAGGGAATGAGCAGTTCTTC CASSYSSPGTGNEQFF
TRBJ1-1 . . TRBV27 TGTGCCAGCAGTTTATCTCTCAAGACGCAGCGGACTGAAGCTTTCTTT CASSLSLKTQRTEAFF
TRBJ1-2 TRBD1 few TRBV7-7 TGTGCCAGCAGCTTCTGGACAGGGAACTATGGCTACACCTTC CASSFWTGNYGYTF
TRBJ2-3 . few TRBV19 TGTGCCAGTAGTATTAGTAACCGACGGTATAGCACAGATACGCAGTATTTT CASSISNRRYSTDTQYF
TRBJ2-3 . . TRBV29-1 TGCAGCGTTGGGGCAGCAGATACGCAGTATTTT CSVGAADTQYF
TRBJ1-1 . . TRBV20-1 TGCAGTGCTAGAGTGGAGGGGACGGGTGAAGCTTTCTTT CSARVEGTGEAFF
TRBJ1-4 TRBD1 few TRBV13 TGTGCCAGCAGCACGCTACAGGGGAGTCAGGAAAAACTGTTTTTT CASSTLQGSQEKLFF
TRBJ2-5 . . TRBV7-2 TGTGCCAGCAGCTTAGTGACAGTCCCTCGAGAGACCCAGTACTTC CASSLVTVPRETQYF
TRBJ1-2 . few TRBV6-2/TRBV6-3 TGTGCCAGCGAGGAGGCAGGGAATTTCTATGGCTACACCTTC CASEEAGNFYGYTF
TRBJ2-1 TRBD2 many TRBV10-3 TGTGCCATCAGTGAGTCCGAGCGGGGGGCCTACAATGAGCAGTTCTTC CAISESERGAYNEQFF
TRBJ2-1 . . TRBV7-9 TGCGCCAGCAGCTTTATGAGGGACCACAATGAGCAGTTCTTC CASSFMRDHNEQFF
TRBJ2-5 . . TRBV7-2 TGTGCCAGCAGCTTAACCGGGGCCCCAGCAGAGACCCAGTACTTC CASSLTGAPAETQYF
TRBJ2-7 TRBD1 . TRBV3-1 TGTGCCAGCAGCCCGACAGGGAACTCCTACGAGCAGTACTTC CASSPTGNSYEQYF
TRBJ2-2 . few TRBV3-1 TGTGCCAGCAGAAACAGGGCTAACACCGGGGAGCTGTTTTTT CASRNRANTGELFF
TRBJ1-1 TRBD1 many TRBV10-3 TGTGCCATCAGGACGGGACAGGCGGGGGACACTGAAGCTTTCTTT CAIRTGQAGDTEAFF
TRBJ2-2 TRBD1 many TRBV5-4 TGTGCCAGCAGCAGAAGGACAGGGGCGAACACCGGGGAGCTGTTTTTT CASSRRTGANTGELFF
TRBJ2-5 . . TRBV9 TGTGCCAGCAGCGTATCAGTTAGCCAAGAGACCCAGTACTTC CASSVSVSQETQYF
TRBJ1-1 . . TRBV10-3 TGTGCCATCACCCGGGCCGCTAACACTGAAGCTTTCTTT CAITRAANTEAFF
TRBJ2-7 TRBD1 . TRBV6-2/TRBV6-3 TGTGCCAGCAGTTACGGGGGCGACAGGGGCTCCTACGAGCAGTACTTC CASSYGGDRGSYEQYF
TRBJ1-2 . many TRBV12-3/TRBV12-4 TGTGCCAGCAGTTTAGGACTGGGGACCTCTAGCTATGGCTACACCTTC CASSLGLGTSSYGYTF
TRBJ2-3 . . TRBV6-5 TGTGCCAGCAGTTACTCAGGCGGCCGATCGTATAGCACAGATACGCAGTATTTT CASSYSGGRSYSTDTQYF
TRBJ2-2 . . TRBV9 TGTGCCAGCAGCTCTAGTCTGGGGGCTGGCGGGGAGCTGTTTTTT CASSSSLGAGGELFF
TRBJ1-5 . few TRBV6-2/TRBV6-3 TGTGCCAGCAGCTTACCCTCAGGTAGCAATCAGCCCCAGCATTTT CASSLPSGSNQPQHF
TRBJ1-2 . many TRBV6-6 TGTGCCAGCACCCCAGGTCGCGGGCCTGGCTACACCTTC CASTPGRGPGYTF
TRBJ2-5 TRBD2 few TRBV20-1 TGCAGTGCTAGTGGTAGCGGGGGGGCAGAGACCCAGTACTTC CSASGSGGAETQYF
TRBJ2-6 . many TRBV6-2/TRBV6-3 TGTGCCGCGGGCTCTGGGGCCAACGTCCTGACTTTC CAAGSGANVLTF
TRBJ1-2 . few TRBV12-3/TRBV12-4 TGTGCCACCCCGGTGGGCAGAAACTATGGCTACACCTTC CATPVGRNYGYTF
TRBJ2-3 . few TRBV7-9 TGTGCCAGCAGCTTCGAGGATACGCAGTATTTT CASSFEDTQYF
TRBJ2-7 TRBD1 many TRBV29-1 TGCAGCGCGGGAAGGGGACAGGGCTCCTACGAGCAGTACTTC CSAGRGQGSYEQYF
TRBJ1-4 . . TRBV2 TGTGCCAGCAGTGAAGCGGCGCCGGGAAGTCATGAAAAACTGTTTTTT CASSEAAPGSHEKLFF
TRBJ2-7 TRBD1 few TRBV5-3 TGTGCCAGAAGCGCCGGGACCGGGACAGCCTACGAGCAGTACTTC CARSAGTGTAYEQYF
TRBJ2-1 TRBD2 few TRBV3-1 TGTGCCAGCAGCCAAGTGGCGGCGGGGGGGCAAGACAATGAGCAGTTCTTC CASSQVAAGGQDNEQFF
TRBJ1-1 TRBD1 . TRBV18 TGTGCCAGCTCCCTCAGGGACAGACAGAACACTGAAGCTTTCTTT CASSLRDRQNTEAFF
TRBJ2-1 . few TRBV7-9 TGTGCCAGCAGTTTTGATGGGGGCAATGAGCAGTTCTTC CASSFDGGNEQFF
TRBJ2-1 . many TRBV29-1 TGCAGCGTTGAGTTGTGGGGTACAACCTACAATGAGCAGTTCTTC CSVELWGTTYNEQFF
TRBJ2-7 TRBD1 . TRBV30 TGTGCCTGGAGTGTATCAGGGGGTTCCTACGAGCAGTACTTC CAWSVSGGSYEQYF
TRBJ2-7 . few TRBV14 TGTGCCAGCAGCCAAGCGGGACGCCGCCCCTACGAGCAGTACTTC CASSQAGRRPYEQYF
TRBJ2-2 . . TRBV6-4 TGTGCCAGCAGTGACTCCCCTGGGAGCAACACCGGGGAGCTGTTTTTT CASSDSPGSNTGELFF
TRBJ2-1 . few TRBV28 TGTGCCAGCCGACCCCCAGGCCGGGGCAATGAGCAGTTCTTC CASRPPGRGNEQFF
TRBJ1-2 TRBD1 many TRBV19 TGTGCCAGTAGAAATAAGGACAGGAACTATGGCTACACCTTC CASRNKDRNYGYTF
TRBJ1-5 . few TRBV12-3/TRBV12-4 TGTGCCAGCAGTTTGGGGGGGCATGGTCAGCCCCAGCATTTT CASSLGGHGQPQHF
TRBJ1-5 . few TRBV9 TGTGCCAGCAGCGTAGACCCTTATCAGCCCCAGCATTTT CASSVDPYQPQHF
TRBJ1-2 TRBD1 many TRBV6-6 TGTGCCAGCAGTTACACCCGGACAGGGGACGCGAACTATGGCTACACCTTC CASSYTRTGDANYGYTF
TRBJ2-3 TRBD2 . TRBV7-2 TGTGCCAGCAGCTTGCTAGCGGGGGTGGGGGCAGATACGCAGTATTTT CASSLLAGVGADTQYF
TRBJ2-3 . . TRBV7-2 TGTGCCAGCAGCTTAAACTCCCAAGGAGATACGCAGTATTTT CASSLNSQGDTQYF
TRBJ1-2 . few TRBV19 TGTGCCAGTAGTAACCCGATAGGAGGCTATGGCTACACCTTC CASSNPIGGYGYTF